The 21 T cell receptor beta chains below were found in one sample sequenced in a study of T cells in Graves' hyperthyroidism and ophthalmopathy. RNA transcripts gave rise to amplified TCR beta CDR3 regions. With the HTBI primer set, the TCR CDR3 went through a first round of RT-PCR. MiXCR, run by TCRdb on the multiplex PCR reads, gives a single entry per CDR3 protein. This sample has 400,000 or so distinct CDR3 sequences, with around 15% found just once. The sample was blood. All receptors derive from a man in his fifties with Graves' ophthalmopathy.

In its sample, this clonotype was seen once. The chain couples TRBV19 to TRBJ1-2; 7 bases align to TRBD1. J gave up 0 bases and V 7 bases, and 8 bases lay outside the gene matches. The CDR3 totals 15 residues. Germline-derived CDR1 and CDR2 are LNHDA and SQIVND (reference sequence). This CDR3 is CASIGDSSTNYGYTF. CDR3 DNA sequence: TGTGCCAGTATCGGGGACAGCTCGACTAACTATGGCTACACCTTC.

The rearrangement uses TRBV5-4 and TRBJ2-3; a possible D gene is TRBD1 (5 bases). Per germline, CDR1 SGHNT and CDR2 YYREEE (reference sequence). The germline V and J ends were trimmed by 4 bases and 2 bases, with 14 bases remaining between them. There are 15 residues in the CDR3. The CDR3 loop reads CASSPDSFTTDTQYF. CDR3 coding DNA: TGTGCCAGCAGCCCAGACAGTTTCACCACAGATACGCAGTATTTT.

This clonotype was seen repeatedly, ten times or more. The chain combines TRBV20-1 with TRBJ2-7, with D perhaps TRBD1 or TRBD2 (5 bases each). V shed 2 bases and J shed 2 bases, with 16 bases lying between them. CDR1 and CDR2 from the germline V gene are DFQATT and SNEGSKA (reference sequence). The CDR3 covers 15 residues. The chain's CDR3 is CSARPGQGGAYEQYF. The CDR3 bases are TGCAGTGCTAGACCGGGGCAAGGAGGCGCCTACGAGCAGTACTTC.

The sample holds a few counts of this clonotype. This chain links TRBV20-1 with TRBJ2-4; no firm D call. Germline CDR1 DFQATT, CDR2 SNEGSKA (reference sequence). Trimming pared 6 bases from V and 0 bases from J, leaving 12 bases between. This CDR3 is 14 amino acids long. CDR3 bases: TGCAGTGCCTACCACTCCTCAGCCAAAAACATTCAGTACTTC. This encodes CSAYHSSAKNIQYF.

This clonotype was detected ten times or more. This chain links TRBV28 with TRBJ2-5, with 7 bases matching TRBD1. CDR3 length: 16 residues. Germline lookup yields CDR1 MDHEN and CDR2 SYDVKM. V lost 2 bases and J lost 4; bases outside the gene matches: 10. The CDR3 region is CASSLSGAGGSETQYF. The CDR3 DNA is TGTGCCAGCAGTTTAAGTGGGGCAGGGGGATCAGAGACCCAGTACTTC.

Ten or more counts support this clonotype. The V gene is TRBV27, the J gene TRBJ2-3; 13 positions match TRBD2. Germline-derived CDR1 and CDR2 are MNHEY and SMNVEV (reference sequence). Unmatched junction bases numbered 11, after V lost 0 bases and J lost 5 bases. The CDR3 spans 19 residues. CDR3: CASSLSWSTSGRERDTQYF. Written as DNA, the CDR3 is TGTGCCAGCAGTTTATCGTGGTCAACTAGCGGGAGGGAGAGAGATACGCAGTATTTT.

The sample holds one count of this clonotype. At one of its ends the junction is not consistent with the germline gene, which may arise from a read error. Here the CDR3 reads CASSPPTSGVTTYNEQFF. The CDR3 nucleotides read TGCGCCAGCAGCCCTCCGACTAGCGGGGTCACAACCTACAATGAGCAGTTCTTC. The rearrangement links TRBV7-8 to TRBJ2-1; 11 nucleotides match TRBD2. Germline V CDR1 and CDR2: SGHVS, FQNEAQ. The CDR3 extends over 18 amino acids.

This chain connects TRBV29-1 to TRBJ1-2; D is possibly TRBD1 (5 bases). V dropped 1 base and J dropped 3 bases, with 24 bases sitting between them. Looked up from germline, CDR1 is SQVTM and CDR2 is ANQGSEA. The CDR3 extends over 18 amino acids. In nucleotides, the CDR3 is TGCAGCGTTGAAGTTATTAGCGACAGCTCCCCTCTTTACTATGGCTACACCTTC. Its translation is CSVEVISDSSPLYYGYTF.

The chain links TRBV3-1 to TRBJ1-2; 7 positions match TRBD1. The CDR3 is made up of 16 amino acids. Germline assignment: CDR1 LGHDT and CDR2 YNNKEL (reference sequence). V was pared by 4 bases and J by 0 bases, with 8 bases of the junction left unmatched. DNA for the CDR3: TGTGCCAGCAGCCTCATAGGGGACAGCCCTAACTATGGCTACACCTTC. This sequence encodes CASSLIGDSPNYGYTF.

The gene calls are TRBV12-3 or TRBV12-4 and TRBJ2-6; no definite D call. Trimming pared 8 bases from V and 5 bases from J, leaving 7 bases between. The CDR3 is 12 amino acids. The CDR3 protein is CASGVWANVLTF. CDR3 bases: TGTGCCAGCGGTGTTTGGGCCAACGTCCTGACTTTC.

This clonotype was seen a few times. CDR3 nucleotides: TGTGCCAGCAGCCAAACCTTGGGCTCCTACGAGCAGTACTTC. Translating it yields CASSQTLGSYEQYF. V is TRBV3-1 and J is TRBJ2-7; D remains unclear. CDR1 is LGHDT, CDR2 YNNKEL, per germline (reference sequence). V was clipped by 2 bases and J by 0 bases, with 8 bases between them. The CDR3 loop spans 14 amino acids.

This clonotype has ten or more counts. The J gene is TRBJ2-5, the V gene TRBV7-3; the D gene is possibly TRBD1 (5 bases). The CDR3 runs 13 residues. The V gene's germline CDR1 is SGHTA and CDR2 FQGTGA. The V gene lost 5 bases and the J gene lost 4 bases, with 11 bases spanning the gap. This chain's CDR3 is CASSHGAVETQYF. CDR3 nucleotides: TGTGCCAGCAGCCATGGGGCGGTAGAGACCCAGTACTTC.

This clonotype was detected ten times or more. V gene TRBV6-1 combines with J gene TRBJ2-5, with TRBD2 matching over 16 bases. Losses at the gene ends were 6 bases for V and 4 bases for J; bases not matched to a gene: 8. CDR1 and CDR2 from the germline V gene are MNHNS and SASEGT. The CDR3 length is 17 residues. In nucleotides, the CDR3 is TGTGCCAGCAGCCCCGGGACTAGCGGGAGGGCACGAGAGACCCAGTACTTC. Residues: CASSPGTSGRARETQYF.

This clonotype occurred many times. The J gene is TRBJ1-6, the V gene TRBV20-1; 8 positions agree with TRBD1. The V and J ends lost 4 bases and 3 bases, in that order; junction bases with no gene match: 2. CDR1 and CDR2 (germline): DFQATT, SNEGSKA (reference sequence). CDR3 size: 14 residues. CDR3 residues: CSAIGQGYNSPLHF. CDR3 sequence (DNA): TGCAGTGCTATTGGACAGGGCTATAATTCACCCCTCCACTTT.

CDR3 region: CASSPRGQRQETQYF. In DNA, the CDR3 is TGCGCCAGCAGCCCTCGCGGACAGCGACAAGAGACCCAGTACTTC. V usage is TRBV4-1 and J usage is TRBJ2-5, with D maybe TRBD1 (6 bases). The length of the CDR3 is 15 residues. Germline V lookup: CDR1 MGHRA, CDR2 YSYEKL. Trimming shortened V by 4 bases and J by 2 bases, and 14 bases separated the two germline ends.

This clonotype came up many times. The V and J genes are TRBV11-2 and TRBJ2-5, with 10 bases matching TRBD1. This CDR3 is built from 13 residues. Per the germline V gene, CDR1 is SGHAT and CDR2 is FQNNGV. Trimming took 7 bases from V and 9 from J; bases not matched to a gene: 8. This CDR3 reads CASNPGTGESQYF. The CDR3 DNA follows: TGTGCCAGCAACCCCGGGACAGGGGAGTCCCAGTACTTC.

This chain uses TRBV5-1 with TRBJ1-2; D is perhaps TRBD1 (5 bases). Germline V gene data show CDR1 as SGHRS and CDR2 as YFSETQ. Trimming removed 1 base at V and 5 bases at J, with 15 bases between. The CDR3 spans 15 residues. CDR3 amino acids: CASSLSNRNLYGYTF. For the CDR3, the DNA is TGCGCCAGCAGCTTGAGTAACAGGAATCTTTATGGCTACACCTTC.

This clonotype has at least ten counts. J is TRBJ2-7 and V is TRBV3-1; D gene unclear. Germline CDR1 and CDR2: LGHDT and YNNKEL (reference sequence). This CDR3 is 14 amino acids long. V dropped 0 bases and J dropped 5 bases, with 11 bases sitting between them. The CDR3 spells CASSQDWVRNEQYF. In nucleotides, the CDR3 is TGTGCCAGCAGCCAAGATTGGGTACGCAACGAGCAGTACTTC.

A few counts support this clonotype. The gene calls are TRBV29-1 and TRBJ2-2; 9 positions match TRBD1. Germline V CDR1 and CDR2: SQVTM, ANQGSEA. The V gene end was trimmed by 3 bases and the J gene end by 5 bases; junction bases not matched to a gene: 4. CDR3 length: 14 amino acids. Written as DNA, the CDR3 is TGCAGCGTTGAGGGACAGGGAAATACCGGGGAGCTGTTTTTT. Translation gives CSVEGQGNTGELFF.

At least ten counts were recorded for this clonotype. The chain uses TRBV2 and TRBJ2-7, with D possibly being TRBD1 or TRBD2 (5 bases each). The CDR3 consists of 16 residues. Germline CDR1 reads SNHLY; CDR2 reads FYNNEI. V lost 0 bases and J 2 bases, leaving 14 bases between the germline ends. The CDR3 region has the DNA TGTGCCAGCAGTGAAGCGGGGGTTAGGTTCCCCTACGAGCAGTACTTC. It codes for CASSEAGVRFPYEQYF.

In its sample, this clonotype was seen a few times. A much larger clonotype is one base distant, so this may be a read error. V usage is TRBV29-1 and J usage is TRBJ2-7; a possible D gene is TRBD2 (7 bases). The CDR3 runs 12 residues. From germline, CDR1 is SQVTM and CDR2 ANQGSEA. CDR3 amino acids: CGGGRGSYEQYF. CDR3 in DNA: TGCGGCGGGGGCAGGGGCTCCTACGAGCAGTACTTC.